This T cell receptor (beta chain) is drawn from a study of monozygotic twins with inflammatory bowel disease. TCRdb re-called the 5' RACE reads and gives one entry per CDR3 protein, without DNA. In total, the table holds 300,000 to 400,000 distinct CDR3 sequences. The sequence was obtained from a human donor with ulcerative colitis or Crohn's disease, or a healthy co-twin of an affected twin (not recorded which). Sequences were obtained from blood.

This CDR3 is CATSRDGLGYEQYF. The J gene is TRBJ2-7, the V gene TRBV15. Germline CDR1 and CDR2: LNHNV and YYDKDF (reference sequence). CDR3 size: 14 residues. The full variable domain, with the rest looked up from reference TRBV15 and TRBJ2-7, is DAMVIQNPRYQVTQFGKPVTLSCSQTLNHNVMYWYQQKSSQAPKLLFHYYDKDFNNEADTPDNFQSRRPNTSFCFLDIRSPGLGDTAMYLCATSRDGLGYEQYFGPGTRLTVT.